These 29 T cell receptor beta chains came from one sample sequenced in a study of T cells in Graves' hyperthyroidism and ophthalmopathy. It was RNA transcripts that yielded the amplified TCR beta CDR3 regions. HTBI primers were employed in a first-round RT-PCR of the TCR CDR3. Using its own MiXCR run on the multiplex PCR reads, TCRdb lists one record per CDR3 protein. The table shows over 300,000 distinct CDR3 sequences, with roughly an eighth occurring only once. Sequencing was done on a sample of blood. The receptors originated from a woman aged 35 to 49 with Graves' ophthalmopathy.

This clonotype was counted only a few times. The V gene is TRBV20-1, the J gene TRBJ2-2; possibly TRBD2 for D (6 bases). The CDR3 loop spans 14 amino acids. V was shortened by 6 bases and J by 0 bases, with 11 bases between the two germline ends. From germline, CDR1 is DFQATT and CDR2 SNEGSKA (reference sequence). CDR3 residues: CSAPGVTNTGELFF. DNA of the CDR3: TGCAGTGCCCCGGGGGTTACGAACACCGGGGAGCTGTTTTTT.

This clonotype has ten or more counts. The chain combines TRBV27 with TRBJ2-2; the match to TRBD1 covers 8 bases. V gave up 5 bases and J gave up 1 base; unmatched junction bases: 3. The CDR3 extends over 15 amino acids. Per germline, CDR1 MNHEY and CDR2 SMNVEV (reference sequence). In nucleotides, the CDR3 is TGTGCCAGCAGTAGGGACAGGAGGAACACCGGGGAGCTGTTTTTT. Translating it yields CASSRDRRNTGELFF.

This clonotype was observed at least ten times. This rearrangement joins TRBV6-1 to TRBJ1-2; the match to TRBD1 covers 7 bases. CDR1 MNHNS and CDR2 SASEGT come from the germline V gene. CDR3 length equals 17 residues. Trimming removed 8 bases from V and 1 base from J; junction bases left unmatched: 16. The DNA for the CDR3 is TGTGCCAGCCGAGGCTTGAGGGACAGAGGTTTTAACTATGGCTACACCTTC. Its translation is CASRGLRDRGFNYGYTF.

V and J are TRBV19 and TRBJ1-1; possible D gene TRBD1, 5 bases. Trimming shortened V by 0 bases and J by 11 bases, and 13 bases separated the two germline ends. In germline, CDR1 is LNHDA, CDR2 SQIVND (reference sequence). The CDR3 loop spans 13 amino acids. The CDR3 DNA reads TGTGCCAGTAGTATAGAGGAAGGGGCGGATGCTTTCTTT. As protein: CASSIEEGADAFF.

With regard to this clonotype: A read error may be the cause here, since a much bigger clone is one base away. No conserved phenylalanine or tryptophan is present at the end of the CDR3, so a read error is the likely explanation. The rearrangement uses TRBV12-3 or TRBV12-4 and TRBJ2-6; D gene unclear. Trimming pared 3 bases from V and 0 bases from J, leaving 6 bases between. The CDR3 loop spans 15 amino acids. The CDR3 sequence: CASSFLSSGANVLTS. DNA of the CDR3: TGTGCCAGCAGTTTTCTTTCCTCTGGGGCCAACGTCCTGACTTCC.

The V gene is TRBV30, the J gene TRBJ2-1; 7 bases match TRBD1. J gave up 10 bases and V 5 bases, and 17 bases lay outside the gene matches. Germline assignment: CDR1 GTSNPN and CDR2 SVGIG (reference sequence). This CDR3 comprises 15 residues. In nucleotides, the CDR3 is TGTGCCTGGCGCCAAGGGGGCTTGGGACGGGCCGAGCAGTTCTTC. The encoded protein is CAWRQGGLGRAEQFF.

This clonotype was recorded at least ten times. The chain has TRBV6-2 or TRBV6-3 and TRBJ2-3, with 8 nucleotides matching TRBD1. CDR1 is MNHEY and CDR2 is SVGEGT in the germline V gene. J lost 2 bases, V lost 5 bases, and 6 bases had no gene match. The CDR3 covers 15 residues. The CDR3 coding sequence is TGTGCCAGCAGTACCGGACAGGGAAACACAGATACGCAGTATTTT. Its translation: CASSTGQGNTDTQYF.

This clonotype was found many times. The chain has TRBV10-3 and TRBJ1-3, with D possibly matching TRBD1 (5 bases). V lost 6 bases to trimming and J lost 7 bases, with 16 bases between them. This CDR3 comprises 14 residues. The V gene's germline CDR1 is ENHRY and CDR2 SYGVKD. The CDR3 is CAIRPGGADNTIYF. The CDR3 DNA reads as TGTGCCATCAGGCCGGGGGGTGCCGACAACACCATATATTTT.

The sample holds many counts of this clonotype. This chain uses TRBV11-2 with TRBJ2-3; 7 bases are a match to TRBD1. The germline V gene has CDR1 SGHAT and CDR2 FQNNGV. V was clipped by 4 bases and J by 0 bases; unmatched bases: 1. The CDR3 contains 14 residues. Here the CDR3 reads CASSWDRSTDTQYF. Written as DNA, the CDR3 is TGTGCCAGCAGCTGGGACAGAAGCACAGATACGCAGTATTTT.

CDR3 loop: CASSFAVGRISRGQGGSPLHF. The CDR3 DNA reads as TGTGCCAGCAGTTTTGCAGTTGGAAGAATCTCTAGGGGACAGGGTGGTTCACCCCTCCACTTT. The chain links TRBV27 to TRBJ1-6, with 9 bases aligning to TRBD1. The CDR3 has 21 residues. Germline lookup yields CDR1 MNHEY and CDR2 SMNVEV (reference sequence). V shed 3 bases and J 9 bases; nucleotides not matched to a gene: 24.

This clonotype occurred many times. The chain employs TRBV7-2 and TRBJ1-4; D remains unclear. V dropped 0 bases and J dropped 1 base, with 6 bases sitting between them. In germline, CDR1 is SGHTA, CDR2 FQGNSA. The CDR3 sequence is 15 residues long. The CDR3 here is CASSLAPGTNEKLFF. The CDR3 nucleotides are TGTGCCAGCAGCTTAGCGCCCGGAACTAATGAAAAACTGTTTTTT. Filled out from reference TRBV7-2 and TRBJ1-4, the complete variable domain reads GAGVSQSPSNKVTEKGKDVELRCDPISGHTALYWYRQSLGQGLEFLIYFQGNSAPDKSGLPSDRFSAERTGGSVSTLTIQRTQQEDSAVYLCASSLAPGTNEKLFFGSGTQLSVL.

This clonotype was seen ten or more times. This CDR3 reads CASSGQILAAYEQYF. The CDR3 DNA reads as TGTGCCAGCAGTGGTCAAATCCTCGCGGCCTACGAGCAGTACTTC. The chain has TRBV2 and TRBJ2-7; D not certain. Per the germline V gene, CDR1 is SNHLY and CDR2 is FYNNEI. The length of the CDR3 is 15 residues. V lost 4 bases to trimming and J lost 2 bases, with 15 bases between them.

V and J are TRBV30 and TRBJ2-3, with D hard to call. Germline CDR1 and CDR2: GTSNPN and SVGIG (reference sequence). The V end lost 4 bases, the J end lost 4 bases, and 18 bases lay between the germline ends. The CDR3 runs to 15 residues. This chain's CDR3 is CAWNEMGHGADTQYF. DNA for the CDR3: TGTGCCTGGAATGAAATGGGTCATGGTGCAGATACGCAGTATTTT.

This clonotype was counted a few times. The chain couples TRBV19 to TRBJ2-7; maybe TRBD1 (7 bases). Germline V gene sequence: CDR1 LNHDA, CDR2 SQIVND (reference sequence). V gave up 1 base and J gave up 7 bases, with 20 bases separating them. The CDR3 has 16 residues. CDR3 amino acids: CASSIVFRTGAGEQYF. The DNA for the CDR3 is TGTGCCAGTAGTATAGTTTTTCGAACAGGGGCGGGAGAGCAGTACTTC.

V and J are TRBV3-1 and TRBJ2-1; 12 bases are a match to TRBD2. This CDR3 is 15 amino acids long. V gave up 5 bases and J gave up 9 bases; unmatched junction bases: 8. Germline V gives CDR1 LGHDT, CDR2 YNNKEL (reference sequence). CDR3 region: CASSSWTSGNSEQFF. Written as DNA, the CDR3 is TGTGCCAGCAGCTCATGGACTAGCGGGAACAGTGAGCAGTTCTTC.

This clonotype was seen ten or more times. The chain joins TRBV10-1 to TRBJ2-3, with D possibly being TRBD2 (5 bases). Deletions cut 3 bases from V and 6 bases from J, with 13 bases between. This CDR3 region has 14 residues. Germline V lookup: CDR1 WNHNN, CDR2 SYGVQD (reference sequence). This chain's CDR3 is CASSDSLPSDTQYF. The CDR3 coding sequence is TGCGCCAGCAGTGATTCGCTGCCTAGCGATACGCAGTATTTT.

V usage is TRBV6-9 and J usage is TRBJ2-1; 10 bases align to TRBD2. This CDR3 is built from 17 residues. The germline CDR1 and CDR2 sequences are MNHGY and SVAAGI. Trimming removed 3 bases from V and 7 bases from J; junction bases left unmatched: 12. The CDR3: CASSYWASGGDGNEQFF. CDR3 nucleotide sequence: TGTGCCAGCAGTTACTGGGCTAGCGGGGGAGACGGAAATGAGCAGTTCTTC.

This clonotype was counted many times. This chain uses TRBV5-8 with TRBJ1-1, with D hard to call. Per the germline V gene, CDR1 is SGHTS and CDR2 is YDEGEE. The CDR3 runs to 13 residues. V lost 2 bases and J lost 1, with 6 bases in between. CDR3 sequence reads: CASSFGTNTEAFF. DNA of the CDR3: TGTGCCAGCAGCTTCGGTACGAACACTGAAGCTTTCTTT.

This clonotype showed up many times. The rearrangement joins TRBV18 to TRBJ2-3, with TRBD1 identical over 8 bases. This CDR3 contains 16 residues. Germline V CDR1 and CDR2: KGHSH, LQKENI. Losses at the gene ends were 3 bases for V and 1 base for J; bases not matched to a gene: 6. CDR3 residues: CASSPQQGGGTDTQYF. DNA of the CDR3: TGTGCCAGCTCACCTCAACAGGGGGGCGGCACAGATACGCAGTATTTT.

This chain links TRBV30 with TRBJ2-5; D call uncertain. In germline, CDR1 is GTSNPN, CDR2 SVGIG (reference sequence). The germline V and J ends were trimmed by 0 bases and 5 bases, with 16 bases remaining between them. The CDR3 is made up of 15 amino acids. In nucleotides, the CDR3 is TGTGCCTGGAGTGTACTTGGCCCGGGCCAGGAGACCCAGTACTTC. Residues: CAWSVLGPGQETQYF.

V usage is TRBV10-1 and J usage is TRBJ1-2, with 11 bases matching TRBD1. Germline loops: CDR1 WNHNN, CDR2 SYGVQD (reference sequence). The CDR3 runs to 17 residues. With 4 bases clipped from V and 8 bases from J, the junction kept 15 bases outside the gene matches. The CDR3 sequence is CASSARTGGELGGGYTF. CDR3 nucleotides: TGCGCCAGCAGTGCCAGGACAGGGGGCGAGCTCGGTGGGGGCTACACCTTC.

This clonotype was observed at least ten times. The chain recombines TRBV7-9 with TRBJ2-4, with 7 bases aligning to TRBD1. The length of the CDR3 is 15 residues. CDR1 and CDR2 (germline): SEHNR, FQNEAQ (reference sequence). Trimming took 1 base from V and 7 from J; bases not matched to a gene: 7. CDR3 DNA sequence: TGTGCCAGCAGCTTAGTTACAGGGGAGAGGAACATTCAGTACTTC. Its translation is CASSLVTGERNIQYF.

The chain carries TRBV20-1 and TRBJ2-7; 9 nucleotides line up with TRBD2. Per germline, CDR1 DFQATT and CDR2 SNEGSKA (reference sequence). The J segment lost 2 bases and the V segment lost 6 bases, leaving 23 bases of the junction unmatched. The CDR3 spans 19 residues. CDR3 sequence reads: CSALPSWRLAGTITYEQYF. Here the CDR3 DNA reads TGCAGTGCCCTACCCAGTTGGCGGCTAGCGGGAACGATTACCTACGAGCAGTACTTC.

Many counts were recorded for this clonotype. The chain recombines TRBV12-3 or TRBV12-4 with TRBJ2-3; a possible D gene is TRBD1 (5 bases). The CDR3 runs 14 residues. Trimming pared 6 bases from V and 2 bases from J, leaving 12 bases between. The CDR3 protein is CASRPGSLTDTQYF. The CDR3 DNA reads TGTGCCAGCAGGCCAGGGTCCCTCACAGATACGCAGTATTTT.

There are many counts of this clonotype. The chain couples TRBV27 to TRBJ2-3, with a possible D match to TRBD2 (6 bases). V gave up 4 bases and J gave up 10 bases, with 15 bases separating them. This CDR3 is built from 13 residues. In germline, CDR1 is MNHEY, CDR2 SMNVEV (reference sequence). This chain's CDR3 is CASSSQSRDAQYF. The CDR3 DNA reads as TGTGCCAGCAGTTCACAGTCGCGGGATGCGCAGTATTTT.

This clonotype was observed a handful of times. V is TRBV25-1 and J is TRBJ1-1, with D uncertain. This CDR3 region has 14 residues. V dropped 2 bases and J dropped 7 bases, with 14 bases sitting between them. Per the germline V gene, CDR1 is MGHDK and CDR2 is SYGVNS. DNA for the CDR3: TGTGCCAGCAGTGAACTGGGAGGCTCCCGTGAAGCTTTCTTT. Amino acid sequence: CASSELGGSREAFF.

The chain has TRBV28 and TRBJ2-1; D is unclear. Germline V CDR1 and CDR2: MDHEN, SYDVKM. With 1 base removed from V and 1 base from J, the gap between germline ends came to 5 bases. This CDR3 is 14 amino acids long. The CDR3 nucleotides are TGTGCCAGCAGTTTATCGCGATCCTACAATGAGCAGTTCTTC. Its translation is CASSLSRSYNEQFF.

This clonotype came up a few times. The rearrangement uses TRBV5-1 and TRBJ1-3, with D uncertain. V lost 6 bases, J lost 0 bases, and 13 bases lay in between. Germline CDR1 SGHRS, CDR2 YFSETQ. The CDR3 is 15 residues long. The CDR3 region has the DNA TGCGCCAGCACATCCCGCCCGTCCTCTGGAAACACCATATATTTT. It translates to CASTSRPSSGNTIYF.

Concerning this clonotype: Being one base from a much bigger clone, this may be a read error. CDR3 region: CGATGREYEQYF. Here the CDR3 DNA reads TGCGGTGCGACCGGCCGAGAATACGAGCAGTACTTC. This chain links TRBV20-1 with TRBJ2-7; no firm D call. Per the germline V gene, CDR1 is DFQATT and CDR2 is SNEGSKA (reference sequence). The CDR3 covers 12 residues.